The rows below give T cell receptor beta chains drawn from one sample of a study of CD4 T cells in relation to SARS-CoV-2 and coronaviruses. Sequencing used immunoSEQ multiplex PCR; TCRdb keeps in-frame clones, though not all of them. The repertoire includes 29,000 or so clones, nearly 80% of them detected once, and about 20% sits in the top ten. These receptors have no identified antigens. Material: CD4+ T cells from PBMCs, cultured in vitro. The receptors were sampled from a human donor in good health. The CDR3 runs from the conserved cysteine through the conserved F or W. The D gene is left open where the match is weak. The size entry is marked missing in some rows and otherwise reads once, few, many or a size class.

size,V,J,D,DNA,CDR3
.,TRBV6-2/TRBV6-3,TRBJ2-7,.,TGTGCCAGCAGTCGGCTTGCCTACGAGCAGTACTTC,CASSRLAYEQYF
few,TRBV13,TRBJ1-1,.,TGTGCCAGCAGCCTTTCGCGCGGGATAACTGAAGCTTTCTTT,CASSLSRGITEAFF
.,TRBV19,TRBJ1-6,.,TGTGCCAGTAGGACAGAGCCCTGGAGTTCACCCCTCCACTTT,CASRTEPWSSPLHF
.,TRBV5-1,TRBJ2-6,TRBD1,TGCGCCAGCAGCTGCTGCCGGGACAGGGAGGTCCCTGGGGCCAACGTCCTGACTTTC,CASSCCRDREVPGANVLTF
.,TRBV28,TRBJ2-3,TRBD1,TGTGCCAGCAGATGGGACAGGGTCACAGATACGCAGTATTTT,CASRWDRVTDTQYF
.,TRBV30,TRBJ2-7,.,TGTGCCTGGAGTGTGCGTAGGGGGCCGGGGGACGAGCAGTACTTC,CAWSVRRGPGDEQYF
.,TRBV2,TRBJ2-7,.,TGTGCCAGCAGCCAAATCGGAGGGACAAGCTACGAGCAGTACTTC,CASSQIGGTSYEQYF
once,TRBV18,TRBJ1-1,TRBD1,TGTGCCAGCTCAGCGGAACAGGGGGCTAGGACTGAAGCTTTCTTT,CASSAEQGARTEAFF
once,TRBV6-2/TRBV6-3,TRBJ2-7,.,TGTGCCAGCAGCCAACCCCCGACCTACGAGCAGTACTTC,CASSQPPTYEQYF
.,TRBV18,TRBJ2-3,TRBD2,TGTGCCAGCTCACCGTTTGAAGGCGGGAGGAGCACAGATACGCAGTATTTT,CASSPFEGGRSTDTQYF
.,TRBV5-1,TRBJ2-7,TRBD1,TGCGCCAGCAGCTGGGACAGGGGTGGCCTTTACGAGCAGTACTTC,CASSWDRGGLYEQYF
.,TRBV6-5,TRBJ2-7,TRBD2,TGTGCCAGCGCCGGCGGCCAGCGGGAGAACGAGCAGTACTTC,CASAGGQRENEQYF
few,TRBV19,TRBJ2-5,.,TGTGCCAGTAGTATAGGCGTCAGGGGCGAAGAGACCCAGTACTTC,CASSIGVRGEETQYF
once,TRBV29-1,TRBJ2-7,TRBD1,TGCAGCGCCTCCAGGACAGGGTCGTACGAGCAGTACTTC,CSASRTGSYEQYF
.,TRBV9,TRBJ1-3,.,TGTGCCAGCAGCGTAGAGGGGAGGTTCCACTCTGGAAACACCATATATTTT,CASSVEGRFHSGNTIYF
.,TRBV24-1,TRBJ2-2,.,TGTGCCACGAGAGACTCAAACACCGGGGAGCTGTTTTTT,CATRDSNTGELFF
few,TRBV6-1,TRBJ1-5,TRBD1,TGTGCCAGCAGTGGGGACAGGGGGCCGAGTGTAAACCAGCCCCAGCATTTT,CASSGDRGPSVNQPQHF
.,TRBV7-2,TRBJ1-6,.,TGTGCCAGCAGCTTAGACAGCAGGCCACCCCTCCACTTT,CASSLDSRPPLHF
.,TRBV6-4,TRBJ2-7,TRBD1,TGTGCCAGCAGTTTGACAGGGGGGGACTCCTACGAGCAGTACTTC,CASSLTGGDSYEQYF
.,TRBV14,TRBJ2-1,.,TGTGCCAGCAGCCAAGTTTCTCCCTACAATGAGCAGTTCTTC,CASSQVSPYNEQFF
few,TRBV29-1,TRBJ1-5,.,TGCAGCGCTAGGGAAACGAGCAATCAGCCCCAGCATTTT,CSARETSNQPQHF
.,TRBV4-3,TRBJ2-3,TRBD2,TGCGCCAGCAGCGGTAGCGGGTATACAGATACGCAGTATTTT,CASSGSGYTDTQYF
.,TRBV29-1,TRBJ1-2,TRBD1,TGCAGCGCCGGGGGGGACAGGGCCCGTCGCAGCTACACCTTC,CSAGGDRARRSYTF
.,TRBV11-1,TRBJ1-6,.,TGTGCCAGCAGCCTATCTACGGGGAATTCACCCCTCCACTTT,CASSLSTGNSPLHF
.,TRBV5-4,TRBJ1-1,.,TGTGCCAGCAGCCTAGAGCTGAACACTGAAGCTTTCTTT,CASSLELNTEAFF
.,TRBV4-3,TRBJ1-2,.,TGCGCCAGCAGCCCCGAATCGCTACAGCACTATGGCTACACCTTC,CASSPESLQHYGYTF
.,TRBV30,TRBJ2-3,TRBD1,TGTGCCTGTTATCGAGACAGGGTTTCTTTCACAGATACGCAGTATTTT,CACYRDRVSFTDTQYF
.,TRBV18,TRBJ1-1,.,TGTGCCAGCTCATCCCGGACACTCATGAACACTGAAGCTTTCTTT,CASSSRTLMNTEAFF
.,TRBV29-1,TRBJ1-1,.,TGCAGCGTCCAAAGGGCAGGGGATGGTGAAGCTTTCTTT,CSVQRAGDGEAFF
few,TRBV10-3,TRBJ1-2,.,TGTGCCATCAGTGAGACGGCTAACTATGGCTACACCTTC,CAISETANYGYTF
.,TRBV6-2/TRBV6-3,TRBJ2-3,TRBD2,TGTGCCAGCAGTTACGGACTAGCGGGGGGGGGAGATACGCAGTATTTT,CASSYGLAGGGDTQYF
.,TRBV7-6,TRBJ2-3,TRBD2,TGTGCCAGCAGCGGACAGCGGGAGGGCCTGGATACGCAGTATTTT,CASSGQREGLDTQYF
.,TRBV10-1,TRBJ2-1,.,TGCGCCAGCAGTGACAGGGAATACAATGAGCAGTTCTTC,CASSDREYNEQFF
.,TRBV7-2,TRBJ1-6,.,TGTGCCAGCAGCTTCACAGGGCGGCCCTATAATTCACCCCTCCACTTT,CASSFTGRPYNSPLHF
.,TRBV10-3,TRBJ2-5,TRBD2,TGTGCCATCAGGGGACTAGCGGAGAAACAAGAGACCCAGTACTTC,CAIRGLAEKQETQYF
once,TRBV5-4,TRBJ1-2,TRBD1,TGTGCCAGCAGCTCTATGACAGGGAACTATGGCTACACCTTC,CASSSMTGNYGYTF
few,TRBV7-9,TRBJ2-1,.,TGTGCCAGCAGCCCGTCACGGACTACCGCCGAGGAGCAGTTCTTC,CASSPSRTTAEEQFF
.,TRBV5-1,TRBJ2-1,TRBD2,TGCGCCAGCAGGGCAAGCGGGGGGAGCTCCTACAATGAGCAGTTCTTC,CASRASGGSSYNEQFF
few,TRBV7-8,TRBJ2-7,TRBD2,TGTGCCAGCAGCATAGGACTAGCGAACGAGCAGTACTTC,CASSIGLANEQYF
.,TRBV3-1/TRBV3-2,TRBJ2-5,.,TGTGCCAGCAGCCGGGAGAGGCCAGGTGTCCAAGAGACCCAGTACTTC,CASSRERPGVQETQYF